The next 24 T cell receptor beta chains were all read from a single sample in a study of identical twins. TCRdb re-analysed the 5' RACE reads in MiXCR, keeping a single row per CDR3 protein. This sample has fewer than 650,000 distinct CDR3 sequences; more than 9% occur once, and the top ten carry roughly 3%. The same data also contributed to another study, on yellow fever vaccine responses in identical twins.

Material: PBMCs. The source is a woman under 30 in good health.

In this sample, this clonotype turned up many times. The V and J genes are TRBV27 and TRBJ2-7; D remains unclear. Germline V gene data show CDR1 as MNHEY and CDR2 as SMNVEV (reference sequence). Trimming shortened V by 8 bases and J by 0 bases, and 14 bases separated the two germline ends. The length of the CDR3 is 14 residues. The CDR3 nucleotides read TGTGCCAGCCATCGGACGGTTAGCTCCTACGAGCAGTACTTC. Its translation: CASHRTVSSYEQYF.

This clonotype was recorded many times. The chain employs TRBV20-1 and TRBJ2-1, with a tentative D call TRBD2 (6 bases). Germline CDR1 is DFQATT and CDR2 is SNEGSKA (reference sequence). The CDR3 spans 11 residues. The V end was cut by 6 bases, the J end by 7 bases, with 10 bases between. CDR3 residues: CSADSGNEQFF. The CDR3 DNA reads TGCAGTGCCGATAGCGGAAATGAGCAGTTCTTC.

This clonotype was seen more than once but under ten times. The rearrangement joins TRBV5-1 to TRBJ2-3, with D unclear. CDR3 size: 14 residues. Germline V CDR1 and CDR2: SGHRS, YFSETQ. V lost 4 bases and J lost 1, with 10 bases in between. The CDR3 coding sequence is TGCGCCAGCAGCGACGGGCACCGCACAGATACGCAGTATTTT. It is translated as CASSDGHRTDTQYF.

The chain links TRBV2 to TRBJ2-4; the D is unclear. Germline-derived CDR1 and CDR2 are SNHLY and FYNNEI. The CDR3 is made up of 14 amino acids. V lost 6 bases to trimming and J lost 0 bases, with 9 bases between them. The CDR3 sequence is CASSPVLAKNIQYF. DNA for the CDR3: TGTGCCAGCAGCCCAGTGTTAGCCAAAAACATTCAGTACTTC. The entire variable domain, with the rest obtained from reference TRBV2 and TRBJ2-4, is as follows: EPEVTQTPSHQVTQMGQEVILRCVPISNHLYFYWYRQILGQKVEFLVSFYNNEISEKSEIFDDQFSVERPDGSNFTLKIRSTKLEDSAMYFCASSPVLAKNIQYFGAGTRLSVL.

V gene TRBV7-2 combines with J gene TRBJ2-1; D is perhaps TRBD2 (5 bases). The CDR3 is 14 residues long. Trimming pared 7 bases from V and 5 bases from J, leaving 15 bases between. CDR1 SGHTA and CDR2 FQGNSA come from the germline V gene. The CDR3 is CASTRALRDNEQFF. The CDR3 DNA is TGTGCCAGCACTCGAGCCCTGCGGGACAATGAGCAGTTCTTC.

This clonotype was seen ten or more times. V is TRBV12-3 or TRBV12-4 and J is TRBJ2-7; no definite D call. CDR3 length: 16 residues. V gave up 6 bases and J gave up 7 bases, with 25 bases separating them. CDR3 bases: TGTGCCAGCAGCCCGAAAATAAGTACGCCCCTGTGGGAGCAGTACTTC. It codes for CASSPKISTPLWEQYF.

Only a few counts were recorded for this clonotype. In DNA form, the CDR3 reads TGTGCCAGCAGCTTAGGGAGGAAGGGACAGGGGGGGTTCAGTGGCACAGATACGCAGTATTTT. It translates to CASSLGRKGQGGFSGTDTQYF. V is TRBV11-2 and J is TRBJ2-3; TRBD1 aligns across 11 bases. With V trimmed by 1 base and J by 1 base, 16 bases remained unmatched. CDR1 is SGHAT and CDR2 is FQNNGV in the germline V gene. The CDR3 covers 21 residues.

The chain links TRBV5-1 to TRBJ2-1; 10 nucleotides line up with TRBD1. The CDR3 spans 16 residues. Per the germline V gene, CDR1 is SGHRS and CDR2 is YFSETQ. Trimming at V came to 5 bases and at J to 5 bases, leaving 10 bases not matched to a gene. The DNA of the CDR3 is TGCGCCAGCAGACCTACCGGGACAGGGGTCAACAATGAGCAGTTCTTC. Protein product: CASRPTGTGVNNEQFF.

The table lists this clonotype with many counts. The chain couples TRBV10-3 to TRBJ2-3, with D possibly called TRBD1 or TRBD2 (6 bases each). V gave up 4 bases and J gave up 2 bases, with 7 bases separating them. The CDR3 sequence is 13 residues long. In germline, CDR1 is ENHRY, CDR2 SYGVKD. Here the CDR3 DNA reads TGTGCCATCAGTGCGGGGGCCACAGATACGCAGTATTTT. Residues: CAISAGATDTQYF.

This clonotype has only one observation. The CDR3 DNA is TGTGCCACCAGCAGGTGGAAAACCGGGACAGGGGCGGGCGGGGAGCTGTTTTTT. This encodes CATSRWKTGTGAGGELFF. V usage is TRBV15 and J usage is TRBJ2-2; 10 nucleotides agree with TRBD1. CDR3 size: 18 residues. The V and J ends lost 3 bases and 7 bases, in that order; junction bases with no gene match: 14. The V gene's germline CDR1 is LNHNV and CDR2 YYDKDF (reference sequence).

This clonotype was recorded at least ten times. The chain combines TRBV2 with TRBJ2-5; tentatively, D is TRBD1 or TRBD2 (6 bases each). Germline assignment: CDR1 SNHLY and CDR2 FYNNEI. This CDR3 is built from 12 residues. V was clipped by 6 bases and J by 5 bases, with 10 bases between them. The CDR3: CASRGGRETQYF. Written as DNA, the CDR3 is TGTGCCAGCAGAGGGGGGCGGGAGACCCAGTACTTC.

In its sample, this clonotype was seen a few times. The rearrangement links TRBV5-1 to TRBJ2-1, with D perhaps TRBD2 (6 bases). Trimming cost V 0 bases and J 9 bases, with 16 bases left between them. CDR1 is SGHRS, CDR2 YFSETQ, per germline. The CDR3 is 15 residues long. The CDR3 is CASSLEWRGNGEQFF. The CDR3 DNA reads TGCGCCAGCAGCTTGGAGTGGAGGGGTAACGGTGAGCAGTTCTTC.

There are a few counts of this clonotype. The chain employs TRBV12-3 or TRBV12-4 and TRBJ2-7; TRBD1 is a possible D gene (5 bases). The CDR3 is 11 residues long. V lost 6 bases and J 4 bases, leaving 7 bases between the germline ends. The CDR3 bases are TGTGCCAGCAGGGGGCGGTACGAGCAGTACTTC. It encodes CASRGRYEQYF.

V gene TRBV2 combines with J gene TRBJ2-5, with 8 nucleotides matching TRBD1. V was clipped by 7 bases and J by 4 bases; unmatched bases: 11. CDR1 and CDR2 from the germline V gene are SNHLY and FYNNEI. The CDR3 contains 15 residues. The CDR3 is CASTREQGVGETQYF. CDR3 nucleotide sequence: TGTGCCAGCACCAGGGAACAGGGGGTAGGAGAGACCCAGTACTTC.

The sample holds many counts of this clonotype. The chain carries TRBV6-2 or TRBV6-3 and TRBJ2-5; tentatively, D is TRBD2 (5 bases). V was cut by 7 bases and J by 5 bases, with 14 bases left in between. The CDR3 totals 13 residues. Germline V gene sequence: CDR1 MNHEY, CDR2 SVGEGT. The CDR3 nucleotides read TGTGCCAGCACGAGGACTGAAGCGGAGACCCAGTACTTC. Its protein product is CASTRTEAETQYF.

The chain links TRBV30 to TRBJ2-1; 12 nucleotides align to TRBD2. The CDR3 has 16 residues. CDR1 is GTSNPN, CDR2 SVGIG, per germline (reference sequence). After removal of 2 bases from V and 4 bases from J, the junction contained 6 bases not matched to a gene. The DNA for the CDR3 is TGTGCCTGGAGTACGCGGACTAGCGGGGCTTACAATGAGCAGTTCTTC. It yields the protein CAWSTRTSGAYNEQFF.

This clonotype came up a few times. V is TRBV10-3 and J is TRBJ2-7; tentative D call: TRBD2 (6 bases). The CDR3 totals 15 residues. V was cut by 3 bases and J by 0 bases, with 12 bases left in between. Germline V CDR1 and CDR2: ENHRY, SYGVKD. The CDR3 bases are TGTGCCATCAGTGACGCGGGGACGAGCTCCTACGAGCAGTACTTC. This codes for CAISDAGTSSYEQYF.

V usage is TRBV27 and J usage is TRBJ2-3; 10 nucleotides match TRBD2. Germline values: CDR1 MNHEY, CDR2 SMNVEV (reference sequence). CDR3 length equals 16 residues. The V segment lost 0 bases and the J segment 6 bases; nucleotides outside the gene matches: 6. The CDR3 DNA sequence: TGTGCCAGCAGTTTATCCTCAGCGGGGGGGCTTGATACGCAGTATTTT. It yields the protein CASSLSSAGGLDTQYF.

This clonotype appeared a few times. The chain recombines TRBV29-1 with TRBJ2-3; no definite D call. Looked up from germline, CDR1 is SQVTM and CDR2 is ANQGSEA. The CDR3 totals 16 residues. V lost 0 bases to trimming and J lost 1 base, with 14 bases between them. CDR3 protein: CSVEEGNTRGTDTQYF. Here the CDR3 DNA reads TGCAGCGTTGAAGAGGGGAACACAAGAGGCACAGATACGCAGTATTTT.

This clonotype was seen many times. The gene calls are TRBV9 and TRBJ2-3; TRBD1 might be the D (6 bases). V was pared by 0 bases and J by 6 bases, with 17 bases between. CDR1 and CDR2 from the germline V gene are SGDLS and YYNGEE. This CDR3 spans 16 amino acids. The CDR3 is CASSVDLRGKWDTQYF. CDR3 DNA sequence: TGTGCCAGCAGCGTAGATCTCAGGGGAAAATGGGATACGCAGTATTTT. Based on the CDR3 plus reference TRBV9 and TRBJ2-3, the full variable domain is DSGVTQTPKHLITATGQRVTLRCSPRSGDLSVYWYQQSLDQGLQFLIQYYNGEERAKGNILERFSAQQFPDLHSELNLSSLELGDSALYFCASSVDLRGKWDTQYFGPGTRLTVL.

This clonotype was observed at least ten times. The chain has TRBV6-2 or TRBV6-3 and TRBJ2-2; D is tentatively TRBD1 or TRBD2 (5 bases each). From germline, CDR1 is MNHEY and CDR2 SVGEGT. Trimming took off 0 bases at V and 0 bases at J, with 20 bases between the two ends. The CDR3 covers 20 residues. CDR3 DNA sequence: TGTGCCAGCAGTTACTCAGTGTGGGGGAGCCCCACCGCGAACACCGGGGAGCTGTTTTTT. It yields the protein CASSYSVWGSPTANTGELFF.

This chain uses TRBV18 with TRBJ2-7; D not resolved. Between the trimmed V and J ends, which lost 4 bases and 2 bases, there was a span of 12 bases. The CDR3 totals 14 residues. Germline CDR1 is KGHSH and CDR2 is LQKENI. The chain's CDR3 is CASSQKTATYEQYF. The CDR3, as DNA: TGTGCCAGCTCACAAAAGACCGCTACCTACGAGCAGTACTTC.

The chain recombines TRBV4-3 with TRBJ2-2; TRBD2 agrees at 9 bases. There are 18 residues in the CDR3. J lost 0 bases, V lost 0 bases, and 5 bases had no gene match. Germline loops: CDR1 LGHNA, CDR2 YSLEER. This CDR3 is CASSQDPVAGANTGELFF. DNA for the CDR3: TGCGCCAGCAGCCAAGATCCTGTAGCGGGAGCGAACACCGGGGAGCTGTTTTTT.

This clonotype was found a few times. The V gene is TRBV11-2, the J gene TRBJ2-5, with TRBD1 matching over 8 bases. The V segment lost 1 base and the J segment 2 bases; nucleotides outside the gene matches: 9. The V gene's germline CDR1 is SGHAT and CDR2 FQNNGV. This CDR3 contains 17 residues. The CDR3 protein is CASSLGLRTGTQETQYF. The DNA of the CDR3 is TGTGCCAGCAGCTTAGGCCTAAGGACAGGGACACAAGAGACCCAGTACTTC.